These 16 T cell receptor beta chains share one sample of origin, sequenced in a study of regulatory T cells in long-lasting Graves disease. Assembly of TCR beta libraries relied on iRepertoire HTBI primers together with Arm-PCR of CDR3 regions. TCRdb independently ran MiXCR on the multiplex PCR reads; one entry per CDR3 protein. This sample has approximately 470,000 distinct CDR3 sequences, with roughly 20% found just once. The time point was: persistent/refractory GD, antithyroid drugs over 5 years with positive TRAb. From RNA extracted from PBMCs, the TCR library was made. Here the sequenced sample was peripheral blood mononuclear cells (PBMCs), taken when the disease was refractory, from a patient treated with antithyroid drugs. The receptors come from a female donor with Graves disease.

The rearrangement uses TRBV20-1 and TRBJ2-1, with D possibly being TRBD1 (6 bases). This CDR3 comprises 17 residues. Germline assignment: CDR1 DFQATT and CDR2 SNEGSKA (reference sequence). V shed 1 base and J shed 2 bases, with 18 bases lying between them. The CDR3 nucleotides are TGCAGTGCTAGAGGTTCCCAGGGGTTTAGTCCCTACAATGAGCAGTTCTTC. Translating it yields CSARGSQGFSPYNEQFF.

This clonotype was picked up many times. The chain joins TRBV12-3 or TRBV12-4 to TRBJ1-3, with TRBD1 matching over 9 bases. The ends lost 4 bases at V and 0 bases at J; junction bases unmatched: 4. CDR3 length equals 16 residues. Written as DNA, the CDR3 is TGTGCCAGCAGTTCAACGACAGGGGGCTCTGGAAACACCATATATTTT. The encoded protein is CASSSTTGGSGNTIYF.

This clonotype was observed at least ten times. The chain combines TRBV7-2 with TRBJ2-7; D may correspond to TRBD1 or TRBD2 (5 bases each). The CDR3 contains 12 residues. Trimming pared 5 bases from V and 9 bases from J, leaving 14 bases between. Germline V gene sequence: CDR1 SGHTA, CDR2 FQGNSA. Written as DNA, the CDR3 is TGTGCCAGCAGCCCCGGGACCCCAGGGCAGTACTTC. Translation: CASSPGTPGQYF. Looking up the rest from reference TRBV7-2 and TRBJ2-7 gives the full variable domain: GAGVSQSPSNKVTEKGKDVELRCDPISGHTALYWYRQSLGQGLEFLIYFQGNSAPDKSGLPSDRFSAERTGGSVSTLTIQRTQQEDSAVYLCASSPGTPGQYFGPGTRLTVT.

The table lists this clonotype with many counts. CDR3 residues: CASSLGQGAGNYGYTF. The CDR3 nucleotides are TGTGCCAGCAGCTTGGGACAGGGGGCTGGTAACTATGGCTACACCTTC. The V call is TRBV28, the J call TRBJ1-2, with 12 bases that match TRBD1. CDR1 is MDHEN, CDR2 SYDVKM, per germline. CDR3 length: 16 amino acids. V shed 6 bases, J shed 1 base, and the junction held 6 bases outside the gene matches.

This clonotype has at least ten counts. J is TRBJ1-2 and V is TRBV6-1, with TRBD1 matching over 10 bases. There are 15 residues in the CDR3. Germline V CDR1 and CDR2: MNHNS, SASEGT. Germline trimming cut 5 bases from V and 5 bases from J; bases unmatched to any gene: 8. The CDR3: CASSQTGGAEYGYTF. In DNA, the CDR3 is TGTGCCAGCAGTCAGACAGGGGGCGCTGAATATGGCTACACCTTC.

Note on this clonotype: This sequence may be a read error, since a much larger clone differs from it by one base. The CDR3 here is CASSLTSDPYEQYF. The CDR3 bases are TGTGCCAGCAGCTTAACTAGCGACCCCTACGAGCAGTACTTC. The chain employs TRBV7-2 and TRBJ2-7; 7 bases fit TRBD2. Germline loops: CDR1 SGHTA, CDR2 FQGNSA. The CDR3 runs 14 residues. V was clipped by 2 bases and J by 2 bases; unmatched bases: 3.

This clonotype came up a few times. The V call is TRBV20-1, the J call TRBJ2-7; tentatively, D is TRBD2 (6 bases). The CDR3 is 15 residues long. CDR1 and CDR2 from the germline V gene are DFQATT and SNEGSKA (reference sequence). Trimming removed 0 bases from V and 3 bases from J, with 15 bases in between. CDR3 sequence reads: CSARDPGVLYYEQYF. CDR3 bases: TGCAGTGCTAGAGATCCGGGAGTCCTATACTACGAGCAGTACTTC.

This clonotype appeared many times. The V gene is TRBV6-1, the J gene TRBJ1-6; the D is unclear. The CDR3 totals 11 residues. Germline assignment: CDR1 MNHNS and CDR2 SASEGT. The V and J ends lost 7 bases and 5 bases respectively, with 3 bases between them. The CDR3 here is CASTDNSPLHF. The CDR3 bases are TGTGCCAGCACGGATAATTCACCCCTCCACTTT.

Many counts were recorded for this clonotype. The chain joins TRBV27 to TRBJ1-1, with TRBD1 as a possible D gene (6 bases). V gave up 3 bases and J gave up 3 bases, with 11 bases separating them. CDR1 is MNHEY, CDR2 SMNVEV, per germline (reference sequence). This CDR3 comprises 14 residues. CDR3 residues: CASSLLGGHTEAFF. The CDR3 DNA reads TGTGCCAGCAGTTTGTTGGGGGGGCACACTGAAGCTTTCTTT.

The chain has TRBV12-3 or TRBV12-4 and TRBJ2-2; 8 nucleotides match TRBD2. This CDR3 has 16 amino acids. With 5 bases clipped from V and 2 bases from J, the junction kept 7 bases outside the gene matches. The CDR3 region has the DNA TGTGCCAGCAGTCCGACTAGCGCCAGTAACACCGGGGAGCTGTTTTTT. It translates to CASSPTSASNTGELFF.

This clonotype was seen more than once but under ten times. With a much larger clone just one base away, this may be a read error. The chain carries TRBV10-2 and TRBJ2-1; 11 bases agree with TRBD2. This CDR3 comprises 15 residues. From germline, CDR1 is WSHSY and CDR2 SAAADI. V gave up 3 bases and J gave up 13 bases; unmatched junction bases: 11. Here the CDR3 DNA reads TGCGCCAGCAGTGAAGGGACTAGCGGACAAGAGACCCAGTTCTTC. Translated: CASSEGTSGQETQFF.

This clonotype was detected only once. The chain is built from TRBV18 and TRBJ1-5; maybe TRBD1 (6 bases). Between the trimmed V and J ends, which lost 6 bases and 4 bases, there was a span of 13 bases. The CDR3 consists of 14 residues. Germline V gives CDR1 KGHSH, CDR2 LQKENI. CDR3 in amino acids: CASSPAGVNQPQHF. As DNA, the CDR3 is TGTGCCAGCTCCCCTGCAGGGGTAAATCAGCCCCAGCATTTT.

This clonotype appeared many times. The V call is TRBV28, the J call TRBJ2-7, with 9 bases lining up with TRBD1. The CDR3 has 16 amino acids. Germline CDR1 and CDR2: MDHEN and SYDVKM. Trimming took 6 bases from V and 3 from J; bases not matched to a gene: 12. DNA of the CDR3: TGTGCCAGCAGCAATCCGATCGGGACAGGGAACTACGAGCAGTACTTC. Protein sequence: CASSNPIGTGNYEQYF. Based on the CDR3 plus reference TRBV28 and TRBJ2-7, the full variable domain is DVKVTQSSRYLVKRTGEKVFLECVQDMDHENMFWYRQDPGLGLRLIYFSYDVKMKEKGDIPEGYSVSREKKERFSLILESASTNQTSMYLCASSNPIGTGNYEQYFGPGTRLTVT.

Many counts were recorded for this clonotype. The rearrangement uses TRBV11-2 and TRBJ2-7; 11 bases agree with TRBD2. Unmatched junction bases numbered 8, after V lost 6 bases and J lost 4 bases. In germline, CDR1 is SGHAT, CDR2 FQNNGV. This CDR3 spans 15 amino acids. In DNA, the CDR3 is TGTGCCAGCAGAAAGGAGGGACTAGCGGATTACGAGCAGTACTTC. Translated, it gives CASRKEGLADYEQYF.

In its sample, this clonotype was seen a few times. The chain recombines TRBV4-3 with TRBJ1-5; D is undetermined. Germline V gene data show CDR1 as LGHNA and CDR2 as YSLEER. V gave up 0 bases and J gave up 6 bases, with 15 bases separating them. The CDR3 has 16 residues. In nucleotides, the CDR3 is TGCGCCAGCAGCCAAGAATTGGGAGGATTTGGTCAGCCCCAGCATTTT. Its translation: CASSQELGGFGQPQHF.

The chain links TRBV28 to TRBJ2-2; TRBD2 matches at 9 bases. The CDR3 runs 15 residues. V trimming: 8 bases; J trimming: 2 bases; junction bases outside the gene matches: 6. CDR1 is MDHEN and CDR2 is SYDVKM in the germline V gene. CDR3 amino acids: CASGSSGTNTGELFF. The DNA for the CDR3 is TGTGCCAGCGGCTCTAGCGGGACAAACACCGGGGAGCTGTTTTTT.